A selection of T cell receptor beta chains follows, all from one sample in a study of T cell responses to AZD1222 COVID-19 vaccine. The assay was immunoSEQ multiplex PCR, and TCRdb's table has in-frame clones only and misses some. The sample contains about 81,000 clones, roughly 90% of which appear only once. Specimen: peripheral blood, collected 28 days after the second AZD1222 dose. The source is an adult who received the AZD1222 COVID-19 vaccine. The CDR3 runs from the conserved cysteine through the conserved F or W. The D gene is left open where the match is weak. Only part of the rows carry a size: once, few, many, or a class if the clone is expanded.

V gene: TRBV6-5
D gene: -
J gene: TRBJ1-2
clone size: -
CDR3 DNA: TGTGCCAGCAGTTCCGACAGCCAGTCAGGTGGCTACACCTTC
CDR3 protein: CASSSDSQSGGYTF

V gene: TRBV4-1
D gene: TRBD1
J gene: TRBJ2-5
clone size: -
CDR3 DNA: TGCGCCAGCAGCCAAGAGCCGGGACAGGGGGCAGAGACCCAGTACTTC
CDR3 protein: CASSQEPGQGAETQYF

V gene: TRBV5-1
D gene: TRBD2
J gene: TRBJ2-7
clone size: -
CDR3 DNA: TGCGCCAGCAGTAGGTTAACGGGAGGGGCCTACGAGCAGTACTTC
CDR3 protein: CASSRLTGGAYEQYF

V gene: TRBV4-1
D gene: -
J gene: TRBJ2-3
clone size: -
CDR3 DNA: TGCGCCAGCAGCCAAGAGGGTCGGGGAGATACGCAGTATTTT
CDR3 protein: CASSQEGRGDTQYF

V gene: TRBV5-1
D gene: TRBD1
J gene: TRBJ2-7
clone size: -
CDR3 DNA: TGCGCCAGCAGCTTGGGACAGGGTCAGGACGAGCAGTACTTC
CDR3 protein: CASSLGQGQDEQYF

V gene: TRBV27
D gene: -
J gene: TRBJ2-7
clone size: -
CDR3 DNA: TGTGCCAGCAGCCCCTTCCCCCTTGGATCCGACTACGAGCAGTACTTC
CDR3 protein: CASSPFPLGSDYEQYF

V gene: TRBV3-1/TRBV3-2
D gene: -
J gene: TRBJ2-2
clone size: -
CDR3 DNA: TGTGCCAGCAGCCAAGGGGTAGCGGCGAACACCGGGGAGCTGTTTTTT
CDR3 protein: CASSQGVAANTGELFF

V gene: TRBV6-5
D gene: -
J gene: TRBJ2-7
clone size: -
CDR3 DNA: TGTGCCAGCAGTTACTCCAGCATCGCCTCCTACGAGCAGTACTTC
CDR3 protein: CASSYSSIASYEQYF

V gene: TRBV25-1
D gene: -
J gene: TRBJ2-7
clone size: -
CDR3 DNA: TGTGCCAGCAGTCCAGGTGGGGGATCGGACGAGCAGTACTTC
CDR3 protein: CASSPGGGSDEQYF

V gene: TRBV7-2
D gene: -
J gene: TRBJ2-7
clone size: -
CDR3 DNA: TGTGCCAGCAGCCTCTATGGACAGCCCTACGAGCAGTACTTC
CDR3 protein: CASSLYGQPYEQYF

V gene: TRBV11-2
D gene: -
J gene: TRBJ2-2
clone size: -
CDR3 DNA: TGTGCCAGCAGCTTAGAGGAACAGTTGCCTGAGAACACCGGGGAGCTGTTTTTT
CDR3 protein: CASSLEEQLPENTGELFF

V gene: TRBV11-2
D gene: -
J gene: TRBJ1-6
clone size: -
CDR3 DNA: TGTGCCAGCAGCTTCAATTCACCCCTCCACTTT
CDR3 protein: CASSFNSPLHF

V gene: TRBV4-2
D gene: -
J gene: TRBJ1-4
clone size: -
CDR3 DNA: TGTGCCAGCAGCCAAGCCGGTTCAGCAACTAATGAAAAACTGTTTTTT
CDR3 protein: CASSQAGSATNEKLFF

V gene: TRBV24-1
D gene: -
J gene: TRBJ2-6
clone size: -
CDR3 DNA: TGTGCCACCAGTGATCAAGGGGAGGCTGGGGCCAACGTCCTGACTTTC
CDR3 protein: CATSDQGEAGANVLTF

V gene: TRBV7-8
D gene: -
J gene: TRBJ1-6
clone size: few
CDR3 DNA: TGTGCCAGCAGCTTAGTGGGGAACTCCTATAATTCACCCCTCCACTTT
CDR3 protein: CASSLVGNSYNSPLHF

V gene: TRBV29-1
D gene: TRBD1
J gene: TRBJ2-7
clone size: -
CDR3 DNA: TGCAGCGTTTGGTCAGGGGGCTACGAGCAGTACTTC
CDR3 protein: CSVWSGGYEQYF

V gene: TRBV5-1
D gene: -
J gene: TRBJ1-1
clone size: -
CDR3 DNA: TGCGCCAGCAGTCAGGGGTCCTTAATGAACACTGAAGCTTTCTTT
CDR3 protein: CASSQGSLMNTEAFF

V gene: TRBV6-5
D gene: -
J gene: TRBJ1-3
clone size: -
CDR3 DNA: TGTGCCAGCAGTTACTTACAAACAGGGCCTGGAAACACCATATATTTT
CDR3 protein: CASSYLQTGPGNTIYF

V gene: TRBV12-3/TRBV12-4
D gene: -
J gene: TRBJ1-2
clone size: -
CDR3 DNA: TGTGCCAGCAGTTTACCTGGTGGCTACACCTTC
CDR3 protein: CASSLPGGYTF

V gene: TRBV12-3/TRBV12-4
D gene: -
J gene: TRBJ2-5
clone size: -
CDR3 DNA: TGTGCCAGCAGTCCCATGGGCCCGGAGACCCAGTACTTC
CDR3 protein: CASSPMGPETQYF

V gene: TRBV30
D gene: TRBD2
J gene: TRBJ2-7
clone size: -
CDR3 DNA: TGTGCCTGGGGGCGTGGTACTAGCGGCTACGAGCAGTACTTC
CDR3 protein: CAWGRGTSGYEQYF

V gene: TRBV6-5
D gene: TRBD1
J gene: TRBJ1-4
clone size: once
CDR3 DNA: TGTGCCAGCAGGGGGACAGGGTCTAATGAAAAACTGTTTTTT
CDR3 protein: CASRGTGSNEKLFF

V gene: TRBV28
D gene: -
J gene: TRBJ2-7
clone size: -
CDR3 DNA: TGTGCCAGCAGTTTACCCCGGACCCTTTGGGGGATGCGGGGAGCCCTAGTCTACGAGCAGTACTTC
CDR3 protein: CASSLPRTLWGMRGALVYEQYF

V gene: TRBV12-3/TRBV12-4
D gene: -
J gene: TRBJ2-7
clone size: -
CDR3 DNA: TGTGCCAGCAGTTTTGTTCTTTACGAGCAGTACTTC
CDR3 protein: CASSFVLYEQYF

V gene: TRBV30
D gene: -
J gene: TRBJ1-5
clone size: -
CDR3 DNA: TGTGCCTGGAGTGTACTCGGGGGCAATCAGCCCCAGCATTTT
CDR3 protein: CAWSVLGGNQPQHF

V gene: TRBV7-7
D gene: -
J gene: TRBJ2-7
clone size: -
CDR3 DNA: TGTGCCAGCAGCTTAGGGGACTCCTACGAGCAGTACTTC
CDR3 protein: CASSLGDSYEQYF

V gene: TRBV5-4
D gene: -
J gene: TRBJ2-1
clone size: few
CDR3 DNA: TGTGCCAGCAGCTTGGGGCGGGGTGGGGCCAATGAGCAGTTCTTC
CDR3 protein: CASSLGRGGANEQFF

V gene: TRBV28
D gene: TRBD2
J gene: TRBJ2-1
clone size: -
CDR3 DNA: TGTGCCAGCAGCAATCTAGCGGGAGTCTACAATGAGCAGTTCTTC
CDR3 protein: CASSNLAGVYNEQFF

V gene: TRBV6-5
D gene: -
J gene: TRBJ1-3
clone size: -
CDR3 DNA: TGTGCCAGCAGTTACGCGAGGGGCTCTGGAAACACCATATATTTT
CDR3 protein: CASSYARGSGNTIYF

V gene: TRBV27
D gene: -
J gene: TRBJ2-7
clone size: -
CDR3 DNA: TGTGCCAGCAGCTCCTTGGGGATTAGCTCCTACGAGCAGTACTTC
CDR3 protein: CASSSLGISSYEQYF

V gene: TRBV6-2/TRBV6-3
D gene: TRBD2
J gene: TRBJ2-3
clone size: few
CDR3 DNA: TGTGCCAGCAGCCGGGACTACACAGATACGCAGTATTTT
CDR3 protein: CASSRDYTDTQYF

V gene: TRBV5-1
D gene: -
J gene: TRBJ1-2
clone size: -
CDR3 DNA: TGCGCCAGCAGCTTGGTTGTCAGGGAGGATGGCTACACCTTC
CDR3 protein: CASSLVVREDGYTF

V gene: TRBV28
D gene: -
J gene: TRBJ2-1
clone size: once
CDR3 DNA: TGTGCCAGCAGTCGGTTCCTAGCGCAAAGTGAGCAGTTCTTC
CDR3 protein: CASSRFLAQSEQFF

V gene: TRBV10-3
D gene: -
J gene: TRBJ2-7
clone size: once
CDR3 DNA: TGTGCCATCAGTGAGTCAGGGGTACCCTACGAGCAGTACTTC
CDR3 protein: CAISESGVPYEQYF

V gene: TRBV13
D gene: -
J gene: TRBJ1-1
clone size: once
CDR3 DNA: TGTGCCAGCAGCCATCGGGACCCTTGGAACACTGAAGCTTTCTTT
CDR3 protein: CASSHRDPWNTEAFF